This T cell receptor (beta chain) originates from a study of shared clonotypes between healthy human individuals (dated by TCRdb to between 2020 and 2021). Notes on the research overall: The cohort included three men and a couple of women between 18 and 49 years of age. For each donor, three plates each were used for CD4 naive and CD4 memory, two plates were used for CD8 naive, and one plate was used for CD8 memory. Blood TCR repertoires of roughly five healthy adults were deeply sequenced to estimate repertoire size and the extent of clonotype sharing between individuals. Between about 0.8 and 9 billion PBMCs per donor were obtained by leukapheresis. To increase sequencing depth and limit assay-specific biases, TCR repertoire library preparation and sequencing were carried out by different laboratories using diverse techniques.

At the junction V is shortened by 6 bases and J by 5 bases; bases outside the gene matches: 5. CDR1 WNHNN and CDR2 SYGVQD were looked up in the germline V gene (reference sequence). Taken from cysteine to phenylalanine, the CDR3 has 13 residues. Only CDR3 DNA remains: 39 bases, in frame from the first base. Notes on this clone: Its antigen has not been determined. Base qualities were left out, and no much larger clone turns up one base away.

Using the deep immunoSEQ assay, multiplex PCR amplified TCR CDR3 regions from genomic DNA. Extracted genomic DNA from each cell subset was distributed evenly across all wells of several immunoSEQ 96-well plates, and each plate was treated as a replicate. For sorted subsets, 150 to 250 ng of genomic DNA, equivalent to around 30,000 T cell genomes, went into each replicate PCR. Purified libraries were quantified with a Qubit 3.0 fluorometer, sized on a Bioanalyzer 2100, and re-quantified with the KAPA Library Quantification kit. A separate single-read 150-cycle Illumina NextSeq 550 flow cell was used to sequence each immunoSEQ 96-well plate. The study's processing was this. Because only junctional sequences without quality scores were contained in the immunoSEQ output, filtering matching that applied to full-length reads could not be performed. Sequences were annotated with PyIR, a Python wrapper for IgBLAST v1.9, and V/J genes and CDR3 were assigned using IMGT germline references. Reads were removed for weak V/J assignments (E-value above 1e-6), missing CDR3, stop codons, out-of-frame junctions, or ambiguous translated residues. A V3J clonotype was defined by an identical inferred V gene, J gene, and CDR3 amino acid sequence. Percentage overlap between repertoires was computed as shared unique clonotypes divided by the size of the smaller repertoire. Repertoire richness was assessed with RTK rarefaction, the Chao1 estimator, and Recon v2.1 estimates of unobserved clonotypes. OLGA was used to compute generation probabilities for all TCRbeta clonotypes that the gDNA method yielded from a handful of donors. In its TCRdb copy, this immuneACCESS table keeps in-frame sequences only and misses some clones. Where compared with another copy, unresolved V genes explain less than half of these, and the others have no known cause. V and J calls plus clone size are reproduced from that table; the DNA served to infer D and trimming. The sample includes around 990,000 clones, with roughly 77% observed a single time. The top ten hold 0.89% of the sample.

Donors were healthy HIV-negative adults with no recently reported acute infections or vaccinations. Every donor was a Caucasian adult living in Nashville, Tennessee, USA. CD4+ T cells were enriched by magnetic negative selection, after which naive cells were positively selected on CD45RA and the negative fraction was taken as the memory subset. Blood was obtained by leukapheresis, after which PBMCs were separated by Ficoll-Histopaque density gradient centrifugation and cryopreserved in liquid nitrogen vapor phase. Analytical flow cytometry was used to check the purity and quantity of each magnetically sorted T cell population. Genomic DNA was isolated from each sorted fraction and quantified by UV absorbance on a Nanodrop 2000c. What the work shows at the level of the full study, not this receptor alone: Sampling was limited to blood, and TCR repertoires in tissue likely differ from TCR repertoires in blood. Compared with non-shared clonotypes, the clonotypes found in all four sorted-subset donors had higher generation probabilities. Rarefaction of sorted-subset datasets indicated incomplete sequencing despite the large sequencing depth. Larger estimated clonotype richness was generally found for naive subsets than for memory subsets. Pairwise subsampling led to the expectation that sequencing depth would affect the degree of clonotype sharing among donors. Because the study included a small number of donors, the genetic and exposure-history diversity represented was limited. Roughly 5.2% of naive CD4, 3.5% of naive CD8, around 2.3% of memory CD4, and less than 0.45% of memory CD8 clonotypes were shared across several donors.

In this chain, TRBV10-1 is recombined with TRBJ1-1; 8 junctional bases match TRBD1. This sequence originates from a man between 18 and 29 years old in good health. Some clones in this sample may be carry-over from other donors' samples. The material sequenced was memory CD4+ T cells from PBMCs. What the cell subset or site label conveys for this sample: CD45RA-negative fraction. The CDR3 reads as follows: CASRADRATEAFF. The DNA is TGCGCCAGCAGGGCGGACAGGGCAACTGAAGCTTTCTTT.